One TCR beta chain is described in this entry. The data derive from a study of cytomegalovirus exposure and HLA in healthy donors. Amplification used 60 Vbeta primers and 13 Jbeta primers. This table comes from immunoSEQ multiplex PCR, and its TCRdb copy is limited to in-frame clones, with some not included. The sample includes around 100,000 clones, 65% to 75% of them seen just once. Germline V gives CDR1 SQVTM, CDR2 ANQGSEA. The CDR3 spans 11 residues. V shed 7 bases and J shed 5 bases, with 12 bases lying between them. This chain uses TRBV29-1 with TRBJ2-7; TRBD2 is a possible D gene (6 bases). The clonotype originates from a woman in her late teens or twenties in good health and CMV-seropositive. The specimen sequenced was PBMCs. The CDR3 DNA sequence: TGCAGCGGCGGGGTGGGGGACGAGCAGTACTTC. Residues: CSGGVGDEQYF.